Listed below are T cell receptor beta chains from one sample, sequenced in a study of liver allograft versus peripheral blood T cells. One entry per CDR3 protein results from TCRdb running MiXCR on the reads. The sample holds 2,000 to 3,000 distinct CDR3 sequences, about 16% seen once. These receptors originate from a human patient who had a liver transplant. Some T cells may be graft donor cells. The CDR3 runs from the conserved cysteine through the conserved F or W. Fields, in order: V gene, D gene, clone size, J gene, CDR3 DNA, CDR3 protein. D genes are given only for firm matches. The size of a clone is reported for some rows only, either as once, few or many, or as a class for expanded clones.

TRBV20-1	-	-	TRBJ1-2	TGCAGTGCGGGGCAGGGGCCAGGTGGCTACACCTTC	CSAGQGPGGYTF
TRBV5-6	TRBD1	-	TRBJ1-2	TGTGCCAGCAGCTTGGACAGGGGGTATGGCTACACCTTC	CASSLDRGYGYTF
TRBV12-3/TRBV12-4	-	few	TRBJ1-5	TGTGCCAGCAGCTACCGGGGAGGGGAACAGCCCCAGCATTTT	CASSYRGGEQPQHF
TRBV7-2	-	medium-sized	TRBJ1-3	TGTGCCAGCAGCTTAACCGGAAACACCATATATTTT	CASSLTGNTIYF
TRBV18	TRBD1	-	TRBJ1-2	TGTGCCAGCTCACCACCGGTCAGGGGGTCGGAAGGCTACACCTTC	CASSPPVRGSEGYTF
TRBV18	-	large	TRBJ1-1	TGTGCCAGCCTGGGGGAGTTTGGGACTGAAGCTTTCTTT	CASLGEFGTEAFF
TRBV5-6	-	few	TRBJ1-6	TGTGCCAGCGGATCGGGACCGAATAATTCACCCCTCCACTTT	CASGSGPNNSPLHF
TRBV6-6	-	-	TRBJ1-5	TGTGCCAGCACGGGGGGGCTCTATCAGCCCCAGCATTTT	CASTGGLYQPQHF
TRBV19	-	medium-sized	TRBJ2-2	TGTGCCAGCCGACTTGTGGGCGGGGAGCTGTTTTTT	CASRLVGGELFF
TRBV20-1	TRBD2	-	TRBJ2-1	TGCAGTGCTACCAATCTCGGCGGGAGATCCCATGAGCAGTTCTTC	CSATNLGGRSHEQFF
TRBV12-3/TRBV12-4	-	medium-sized	TRBJ1-1	TGTGCCAGCAGTTTAAGGTTCCAGGGCACTGAAGCTTTCTTT	CASSLRFQGTEAFF
TRBV7-2	TRBD1	few	TRBJ1-1	TGTGCCAGCAGGGCAGGGGGCTGGGGGGAAGCTTTCTTT	CASRAGGWGEAFF
TRBV6-6	TRBD1	medium-sized	TRBJ1-1	TGTGCCAGCAGAGGGACAGGGGGCAGGAGCACTGAAGCTTTCTTT	CASRGTGGRSTEAFF
TRBV6-1	TRBD1	few	TRBJ1-2	TGTGCCAGCACCCCGGGGGACAGGGGAGGGTGGGGCTACACCTTC	CASTPGDRGGWGYTF
TRBV6-2/TRBV6-3	TRBD2	medium-sized	TRBJ2-3	TGTGCCAGCAGTTACAACCCGGGGGGACCGAGCACAGATACGCAGTATTTT	CASSYNPGGPSTDTQYF
TRBV27	TRBD2	medium-sized	TRBJ2-1	TGTGCCAGCAGAGGACTAGCGGGGGGGCTATACAATGAGCAGTTCTTC	CASRGLAGGLYNEQFF
TRBV2	TRBD1	medium-sized	TRBJ1-1	TGTGCCAGCAGTCGGGACAGGGGGTCCGCTGAAGCTTTCTTT	CASSRDRGSAEAFF
TRBV30	-	few	TRBJ1-1	TGTGCCTGGAGTACTGGGGTCAACACTGAAGCTTTCTTT	CAWSTGVNTEAFF
TRBV19	-	large	TRBJ1-4	TGTGCCAGTAGTATGCAAGCAAATGAAAAACTGTTTTTT	CASSMQANEKLFF
TRBV25-1	-	-	TRBJ1-1	TGTGCCAGCAGTGAAGGGGGGATCGACACTGAAGCTTTCTTT	CASSEGGIDTEAFF
TRBV7-9	TRBD1	medium-sized	TRBJ1-4	TGTGCCAGCACCAAGGGGACAGTTGATAATGAAAAACTGTTTTTT	CASTKGTVDNEKLFF
TRBV6-2/TRBV6-3	-	large	TRBJ1-1	TGTGCCAGCAGTTACCGTGGGTCAACATCGGGTGAAGCTTTCTTT	CASSYRGSTSGEAFF
TRBV25-1	-	medium-sized	TRBJ1-1	TGTGCCAGCAGTGAAAGTTTAGGCTATATGAACACTGAAGCTTTCTTT	CASSESLGYMNTEAFF
TRBV6-6	TRBD2	few	TRBJ2-1	TGTGCCACGACTAGCGGGGCTTCTAGTGAGCAGTTCTTC	CATTSGASSEQFF
TRBV7-2	-	medium-sized	TRBJ1-1	TGTGCCAGCAGGGGGACCCGGAACACTGAAGCTTTCTTT	CASRGTRNTEAFF
TRBV20-1	-	-	TRBJ1-1	TGCAGTCCCGACGGCAATATGAACACTGAAGCTTTCTTT	CSPDGNMNTEAFF
TRBV7-9	-	medium-sized	TRBJ2-3	TGTGCCAGCAGCTTAGGGAACCCAGATACGCAGTATTTT	CASSLGNPDTQYF
TRBV19	-	medium-sized	TRBJ1-5	TGTGCCAGTAGTATAGGCCAGGGTGGGGGTTTCGGCAATCAGCCCCAGCATTTT	CASSIGQGGGFGNQPQHF
TRBV7-9	-	medium-sized	TRBJ1-1	TGTGCCAGCAGCTTTTCCGGGGACACTGAAGCTTTCTTT	CASSFSGDTEAFF
TRBV20-1	-	medium-sized	TRBJ1-1	TGCAGTGCTAGACCCGGGACTGAAGCTTTCTTT	CSARPGTEAFF
TRBV20-1	TRBD2	few	TRBJ2-3	TGCAGTGCTAAGCTAGCGGGACGCACAGATACGCAGTATTTT	CSAKLAGRTDTQYF
TRBV7-9	-	medium-sized	TRBJ1-4	TGTGCCAGCAGCTTAGGAGGGGGAGGCCGTGAAAAACTGTTTTTT	CASSLGGGGREKLFF
TRBV6-5	TRBD1	medium-sized	TRBJ1-1	TGTGCCAGCAGTTACCCCCCAGGGGGGATCGACACTGAAGCTTTCTTT	CASSYPPGGIDTEAFF
TRBV7-9	-	few	TRBJ1-2	TGTGCCAGCAGCCCCCGATCCGAAGTTACAGGGGGCTACACCTTC	CASSPRSEVTGGYTF
TRBV14	-	-	TRBJ1-3	TGTGCCAGCAGCCAAGATTTGGGGGGCATATCTGGAAACACCATATATTTT	CASSQDLGGISGNTIYF
TRBV12-3/TRBV12-4	-	-	TRBJ1-6	TGTGCCAGCACAGGACAGCTTACAATTAATTCACCCCTCCACTTT	CASTGQLTINSPLHF
TRBV19	-	-	TRBJ2-1	TGTGCCAGTGCAACGGACTACAATGAGCAGTTCTTC	CASATDYNEQFF
TRBV6-1	TRBD1	large	TRBJ1-1	TGTGCCAGCAGTGATAGAGACAGGGGGCCGATCACTGAAGCTTTCTTT	CASSDRDRGPITEAFF
TRBV19	-	-	TRBJ1-6	TGTGCCACTAAACAAGGGTACAGGACGGATAATTCACCCCTCCACTTT	CATKQGYRTDNSPLHF
TRBV24-1	-	large	TRBJ1-1	TGTGCCACCAGTGATTTGCAGTATGGGCGATGTAGTTCGGGGGACACTGAAGCTTTCTTT	CATSDLQYGRCSSGDTEAFF
TRBV12-3/TRBV12-4	-	medium-sized	TRBJ1-2	TGTGCCAGCAGTTTAGAAGGTGGTAATGGCTACACCTTC	CASSLEGGNGYTF
TRBV19	-	medium-sized	TRBJ1-2	TGTGCCAGTAGTATAGACACTCGTCCCTATGGCTACACCTTC	CASSIDTRPYGYTF
TRBV19	-	large	TRBJ1-1	TGTGCCAGTAGTAGGGGAGGTTTCGGCGCTGAAGCTTTCTTT	CASSRGGFGAEAFF
TRBV5-5	-	-	TRBJ1-2	TGTGCCAGCAGCTCCGGGACACCGGGATATGGCTACACCTTC	CASSSGTPGYGYTF
TRBV20-1	TRBD2	once	TRBJ2-2	TGCAGTGCTACCGGGACTAGCGGAGTAACCGGGGAGCTGTTTTTT	CSATGTSGVTGELFF
TRBV13	-	-	TRBJ1-1	TGTGCCAGCAGCTTTCGAGTGAAGAACACTGAAGCTTTCTTT	CASSFRVKNTEAFF
TRBV24-1	TRBD2	few	TRBJ2-1	TGTGCCACCAGTGCCTCTGCGGGGGGCCCAAATGAGCAGTTCTTC	CATSASAGGPNEQFF
TRBV5-1	-	-	TRBJ2-5	TGCGCCAGCAGCGCCGACAGCAACCAAGAGACCCAGTACTTC	CASSADSNQETQYF
TRBV12-5	-	few	TRBJ2-3	TGTGCTAGTGGTTTGGTAACGGCCTCGACCCAGTATTTT	CASGLVTASTQYF
TRBV24-1	TRBD1	medium-sized	TRBJ1-5	TGTGCCACCAGTGACGGACAGGGGAATCAGCCCCAGCATTTT	CATSDGQGNQPQHF
TRBV18	TRBD1	medium-sized	TRBJ1-5	TGTGCCAGCTCACCAATGAGGGGGCATCTTGGCAATCAGCCCCAGCATTTT	CASSPMRGHLGNQPQHF
TRBV13	-	medium-sized	TRBJ1-2	TGTGCCAGCAGCTTAGGCCCCGGAAGGGACAATGGCTACACCTTC	CASSLGPGRDNGYTF
TRBV19	-	medium-sized	TRBJ1-1	TGTGCCAGTACTCCCACCCTCGGGACTGGGAACACTGAAGCTTTCTTT	CASTPTLGTGNTEAFF
TRBV29-1	-	few	TRBJ2-1	TGCAGCGTTGAACGACCGGGACTTTCCTCCTACAATGAGCAGTTCTTC	CSVERPGLSSYNEQFF
TRBV19	-	-	TRBJ1-5	TGTGCCAGTAGTATCCCAGGGGCAGGTAATCAGCCCCAGCATTTT	CASSIPGAGNQPQHF
TRBV2	-	few	TRBJ1-1	TGTGCCACGGACCGCACAGGGAACACTGAAGCTTTCTTT	CATDRTGNTEAFF